This T cell receptor (beta chain) was recovered during a study of blood T cell repertoires in COVID-19. In the study overall: Whether acute or convalescent, the COVID-19 samples came from the United States, Italy and Spain. In each case, the material was cDNA or gDNA derived from T cells, B-cell-depleted T cells, or PBMCs.

This clone was seen only once. As originally analysed: By means of reference gene primer amplification, nucleated cell counts were estimated. The table came from immunoSEQ multiplex PCR; TCRdb's copy has only in-frame clones and leaves some out. V and J calls and clone size come straight from that table; D and trimming were deduced from the DNA. This sample carries under 550,000 clones, approximately 90% of them seen once, and the ten largest clones take roughly 0.84%. Per the germline V gene, CDR1 is SGHRS and CDR2 is YFSETQ. J lost 8 bases, V lost 0 bases, and 5 bases had no gene match. CDR3 length: 14 residues. Patients of the Seattle cohort, enrolled during active infection, were followed longitudinally.

The sequenced sample consisted of peripheral blood. This TCR was sampled from a man aged 18 to 30 with COVID-19, enrolled during active disease. This chain connects TRBV5-1 to TRBJ1-3; 7 bases line up with TRBD1. The CDR3 DNA reads TGCGCCAGCAGCTTGGGCCGACAGGGAGACACCATATATTTT. Translation gives CASSLGRQGDTIYF.